The 27 T cell receptor beta chains reported below all come from one sample, sequenced in a study of blood T cell repertoires in COVID-19. Clones were read by immunoSEQ multiplex PCR, and TCRdb kept only the in-frame ones, dropping some. This table holds about 210,000 clones, about nine tenths found once. Specimen: PBMCs or T cells enriched from blood (not recorded which). Receptors were obtained from a man aged 30 to 45 in a cohort exposed to, infected with or recovered from COVID-19 (not recorded which).

The genes are TRBV15 and TRBJ2-7; a weak D match, TRBD1 (6 bases). Trimming stripped 5 bases from V and 1 base from J, with 27 bases between. The V gene's germline CDR1 is LNHNV and CDR2 YYDKDF (reference sequence). This CDR3 is built from 19 residues. The CDR3 loop reads CATSRLGRGLLGGSYEQYF. CDR3 in DNA: TGTGCCACCAGCCGGCTTGGCAGGGGTCTCCTCGGTGGGTCCTACGAGCAGTACTTC.

The rearrangement uses TRBV7-6 and TRBJ2-3, with D perhaps TRBD1 (5 bases). This CDR3 comprises 14 residues. CDR1 is SGHVS and CDR2 is FNYEAQ in the germline V gene. Trimming stripped 5 bases from V and 7 bases from J, with 16 bases between. CDR3 loop: CASSPGARPNTQYF. The CDR3 DNA reads as TGTGCCAGCAGCCCTGGGGCTAGACCCAATACGCAGTATTTT.

The chain combines TRBV9 with TRBJ2-7; no firm D call. The CDR3 loop spans 14 amino acids. Germline V CDR1 and CDR2: SGDLS, YYNGEE. V was cut by 0 bases and J by 6 bases, with 13 bases left in between. The CDR3 spells CASSVGLRSREQYF. Here the CDR3 DNA reads TGTGCCAGCAGCGTAGGGCTGCGGAGTCGCGAGCAGTACTTC.

The chain joins TRBV6-5 to TRBJ1-1; 8 positions match TRBD1. CDR3 length: 14 amino acids. J lost 4 bases, V lost 7 bases, and 8 bases had no gene match. Germline assignment: CDR1 MNHEY and CDR2 SVGAGI. CDR3 nucleotide sequence: TGTGCCAGCAAATGGGACAGGCAGGGCACTGAAGCTTTCTTT. Its protein product is CASKWDRQGTEAFF.

The chain carries TRBV27 and TRBJ2-7, with D perhaps matching TRBD1 (5 bases). Germline CDR1 and CDR2: MNHEY and SMNVEV (reference sequence). This CDR3 comprises 15 residues. Trimming took off 7 bases at V and 0 bases at J, with 16 bases between the two ends. CDR3 coding DNA: TGTGCCAGCACCCCCTGGGGCAGCCTCTCCTACGAGCAGTACTTC. Translated, it gives CASTPWGSLSYEQYF.

V usage is TRBV5-8 and J usage is TRBJ1-6; D ambiguous. The germline gives CDR1 SGHTS, CDR2 YDEGEE. Trimming shortened V by 3 bases and J by 10 bases, and 17 bases separated the two germline ends. The CDR3 sequence is 15 residues long. CDR3 DNA sequence: TGTGCCAGCAGCTCCTGGGAGGCCGGACGGTCACCCCTCCACTTT. It codes for CASSSWEAGRSPLHF.

The CDR3 region is CASSLSGSYNEQFF. CDR3 nucleotide sequence: TGTGCCAGCAGTCTTAGCGGGAGCTACAATGAGCAGTTCTTC. The rearrangement joins TRBV6-2 or TRBV6-3 to TRBJ2-1, with TRBD2 matching 9 bases. Germline trimming cut 5 bases from V and 3 bases from J; bases unmatched to any gene: 2. This CDR3 has 14 residues. Germline V gives CDR1 MNHEY, CDR2 SVGEGT.

The genes are TRBV15 and TRBJ2-7, with TRBD2 as a possible D gene (5 bases). Per germline, CDR1 LNHNV and CDR2 YYDKDF (reference sequence). The CDR3 has 12 residues. V dropped 6 bases and J dropped 5 bases, with 11 bases sitting between them. The CDR3 loop is CATSGETDEQYF. The CDR3 DNA reads as TGTGCCACCAGTGGGGAGACGGACGAGCAGTACTTC. The whole variable domain, filled in from reference TRBV15 and TRBJ2-7, reads DAMVIQNPRYQVTQFGKPVTLSCSQTLNHNVMYWYQQKSSQAPKLLFHYYDKDFNNEADTPDNFQSRRPNTSFCFLDIRSPGLGDTAMYLCATSGETDEQYFGPGTRLTVT.

This clone appeared many times. The chain has TRBV5-1 and TRBJ1-1, with D perhaps TRBD1 (6 bases). The CDR3 has 13 residues. V shed 4 bases and J shed 5 bases, with 12 bases lying between them. The germline gives CDR1 SGHRS, CDR2 YFSETQ. The CDR3 bases are TGCGCCAGCAGCCGGGCAGGGGAGACTGAAGCTTTCTTT. This gives the protein CASSRAGETEAFF.

The V and J genes are TRBV10-3 and TRBJ2-7, with no clear D. This CDR3 spans 12 amino acids. The germline gives CDR1 ENHRY, CDR2 SYGVKD. The V end was cut by 10 bases, the J end by 0 bases, with 10 bases between. CDR3 nucleotide sequence: TGTGCCACTCTTGGCAGCTCCTACGAGCAGTACTTC. Translation: CATLGSSYEQYF.

V gene TRBV9 combines with J gene TRBJ1-2; 8 bases line up with TRBD1. From germline, CDR1 is SGDLS and CDR2 YYNGEE. CDR3 length: 15 amino acids. After removal of 2 bases from V and 8 bases from J, the junction contained 11 bases not matched to a gene. CDR3 in amino acids: CASSVPLQGDDGYTF. The CDR3 region has the DNA TGTGCCAGCAGCGTCCCCTTACAGGGGGATGACGGCTACACCTTC.

DNA for the CDR3: TGTGCCAGTAGTATACAAGGGGGCTCCTACAATGAGCAGTTCTTC. This codes for CASSIQGGSYNEQFF. The chain has TRBV19 and TRBJ2-1; possibly TRBD1 for D (6 bases). The germline V gene encodes CDR1 LNHDA and CDR2 SQIVND (reference sequence). The CDR3 spans 15 residues. Deletions cut 2 bases from V and 0 bases from J, with 8 bases between.

The rearrangement links TRBV5-3 to TRBJ2-1; TRBD1 matches 10 bases. TRBV5-3 is filed as an ORF, its function uncertain. CDR3 length equals 16 residues. The junction had 6 bases not matched to a gene; V was cut back by 0 bases and J by 6 bases. CDR3 DNA sequence: TGTGCCAGAAGCTTGGGACAGGGGGCCTGTTGCAATGAGCAGTTCTTC. Residues: CARSLGQGACCNEQFF.

This sequence joins TRBV6-4 and TRBJ2-3, with unresolved D. Trimming pared 2 bases from V and 4 bases from J, leaving 10 bases between. This CDR3 spans 14 amino acids. Germline values: CDR1 MRHNA, CDR2 SNTAGT. The CDR3 sequence is CASSDGEAADTQYF. In DNA form, the CDR3 reads TGTGCCAGCAGTGACGGAGAAGCAGCAGATACGCAGTATTTT.

This chain links TRBV5-5 with TRBJ1-1; unclear D gene. Germline V gene sequence: CDR1 SGHKS, CDR2 YYEKEE (reference sequence). With 2 bases removed from V and 5 bases from J, the gap between germline ends came to 10 bases. This CDR3 spans 13 amino acids. The CDR3 sequence: CASSFAVLTEAFF. In nucleotides, the CDR3 is TGTGCCAGCAGCTTTGCGGTATTAACTGAAGCTTTCTTT. The full variable domain, with the rest looked up from reference TRBV5-5 and TRBJ1-1, is DAGVTQSPTHLIKTRGQQVTLRCSPISGHKSVSWYQQVLGQGPQFIFQYYEKEERGRGNFPDRFSARQFPNYSSELNVNALLLGDSALYLCASSFAVLTEAFFGQGTRLTVV.

The gene calls are TRBV28 and TRBJ2-1; possible D gene TRBD2, 6 bases. Germline V gene lookup returns CDR1 MDHEN and CDR2 SYDVKM. The CDR3 extends over 13 amino acids. V lost 7 bases, J lost 8 bases, and 15 bases lay in between. This chain's CDR3 is CASKGLRKYEQFF. The CDR3 DNA reads as TGTGCCAGCAAAGGACTAAGAAAATATGAGCAGTTCTTC.

This sequence joins TRBV23-1 and TRBJ2-7; the D gene is possibly TRBD1 (5 bases). TRBV23-1 falls under the ORF class, with uncertain function. The CDR3 has 15 amino acids. V was cut by 1 base and J by 6 bases, with 16 bases left in between. CDR3 sequence reads: CASSQCSARRAEQYF. The CDR3 DNA reads TGCGCCAGCAGTCAATGCTCCGCCCGCAGGGCCGAGCAGTACTTC.

The chain carries TRBV28 and TRBJ1-2; D is ambiguous. Germline assignment: CDR1 MDHEN and CDR2 SYDVKM. V lost 3 bases, J lost 4 bases, and 9 bases lay in between. This CDR3 comprises 13 residues. The CDR3 DNA follows: TGTGCCAGCAGTTTGGCCACGTCCTATGGCTACACCTTC. It codes for CASSLATSYGYTF.

V usage is TRBV7-8 and J usage is TRBJ2-7; possibly TRBD2 for D (5 bases). This CDR3 has 10 amino acids. Germline CDR1 is SGHVS and CDR2 is FQNEAQ. V dropped 8 bases and J dropped 6 bases, with 8 bases sitting between them. The CDR3 spells CASGESEQYF. CDR3 coding DNA: TGTGCCAGCGGGGAGAGCGAGCAGTACTTC.

The gene calls are TRBV27 and TRBJ2-3; D remains unclear. CDR1 and CDR2 from the germline V gene are MNHEY and SMNVEV (reference sequence). This CDR3 is built from 17 residues. V was shortened by 4 bases and J by 3 bases, with 20 bases between the two germline ends. The CDR3, as DNA: TGTGCCAGCAGTTCGAATGGCCCCATTAAATCGACAGATACGCAGTATTTT. Its translation: CASSSNGPIKSTDTQYF.

The rearrangement joins TRBV28 to TRBJ1-2; 10 bases are shared with TRBD1. V lost 2 bases to trimming and J lost 4 bases; unmatched junction nucleotides: 7. The CDR3 spans 16 residues. Germline CDR1 reads MDHEN; CDR2 reads SYDVKM. The CDR3 here is CASSLRQGARGYGYTF. The CDR3 DNA is TGTGCCAGCAGTTTACGACAGGGGGCGCGCGGCTATGGCTACACCTTC.

This clone was seen a single time. This sequence joins TRBV24-1 and TRBJ1-5, with D possibly matching TRBD1 (6 bases). The germline V gene encodes CDR1 KGHDR and CDR2 SFDVKD. Between the trimmed V and J ends, which lost 1 base and 6 bases, there was a span of 15 bases. The CDR3 covers 16 residues. CDR3 in amino acids: CATSDFDRIGRQPQHF. Written as DNA, the CDR3 is TGTGCCACCAGTGATTTCGACAGGATCGGGCGTCAGCCCCAGCATTTT.

This clone was picked up one time. This chain joins TRBV7-3 and TRBJ1-2, with 8 bases aligning to TRBD1. CDR3 length: 15 amino acids. CDR1 is SGHTA and CDR2 is FQGTGA in the germline V gene. V shed 2 bases, J shed 0 bases, and the junction held 2 bases outside the gene matches. In DNA, the CDR3 is TGTGCCAGCAGCTTAGGGGGACAGGCTAACTATGGCTACACCTTC. Amino acids: CASSLGGQANYGYTF. Together with reference TRBV7-3 and TRBJ1-2, the CDR3 gives the full variable domain: GAGVSQTPSNKVTEKGKYVELRCDPISGHTALYWYRQSLGQGPEFLIYFQGTGAADDSGLPNDRFFAVRPEGSVSTLKIQRTERGDSAVYLCASSLGGQANYGYTFGSGTRLTVV.

The sample holds one count of this clone. The rearrangement joins TRBV5-6 to TRBJ2-2, with TRBD1 as a possible D gene (5 bases). The CDR3 runs to 15 residues. The V gene's germline CDR1 is SGHDT and CDR2 YYEEEE. Trimming removed 1 base from V and 1 base from J, with 8 bases in between. CDR3 sequence reads: CASSLTGQNTGELFF. The CDR3 DNA reads TGTGCCAGCAGCTTGACCGGACAGAACACCGGGGAGCTGTTTTTT. The full variable domain, its missing parts supplied by reference TRBV5-6 and TRBJ2-2, is DAGVTQSPTHLIKTRGQQVTLRCSPKSGHDTVSWYQQALGQGPQFIFQYYEEEERQRGNFPDRFSGHQFPNYSSELNVNALLLGDSALYLCASSLTGQNTGELFFGEGSRLTVL.

The V call is TRBV28, the J call TRBJ1-2; possibly TRBD1 for D (5 bases). The CDR3 contains 14 residues. V lost 5 bases to trimming and J lost 2 bases, with 12 bases between them. The germline V gene encodes CDR1 MDHEN and CDR2 SYDVKM. For the CDR3, the DNA is TGTGCCAGCAGTCCCCTCGACAGCAACTATGGCTACACCTTC. It translates to CASSPLDSNYGYTF.

The chain has TRBV7-6 and TRBJ2-7, with 7 positions matching TRBD1. From germline, CDR1 is SGHVS and CDR2 FNYEAQ. This CDR3 region has 14 residues. V dropped 1 base and J dropped 0; count of bases not matched to a gene: 0. CDR3 protein: CASSLGDSSYEQYF. The CDR3 DNA reads TGTGCCAGCAGCTTAGGGGACAGCTCCTACGAGCAGTACTTC.

This chain uses TRBV3-1 (or the pseudogene TRBV3-2) with TRBJ2-2, with TRBD2 identical over 7 bases. The CDR3 has 16 amino acids. Per the germline V gene, CDR1 is LGHDT and CDR2 is YNNKEL (reference sequence). Trimming removed 4 bases from V and 5 bases from J; junction bases left unmatched: 10. CDR3 coding DNA: TGTGCCAGCAGCCGGGGGGGAGGGCCCGGAACCGGGGAGCTGTTTTTT. Amino acids: CASSRGGGPGTGELFF.